This TCR beta chain was found in a study of blood T cell repertoires in COVID-19. Trimming removed 4 bases from V and 7 bases from J, with 17 bases in between. This CDR3 is 14 amino acids long. Looked up from germline, CDR1 is KGHSH and CDR2 is LQKENI. Produced via immunoSEQ multiplex PCR; TCRdb's table is partial and in-frame only. The data contain 200,000 to 300,000 clones, approximately 78% of them singletons. The rearrangement uses TRBV18 and TRBJ2-7; D perhaps matches TRBD2 (5 bases). This TCR was sampled from a woman aged 55 to 70 with active or convalescent COVID-19. The sequencing input was peripheral blood. CDR3 region: CASSQRPPKMEQYF. The CDR3 nucleotides read TGTGCCAGCTCACAGCGGCCCCCGAAGATGGAGCAGTACTTC.